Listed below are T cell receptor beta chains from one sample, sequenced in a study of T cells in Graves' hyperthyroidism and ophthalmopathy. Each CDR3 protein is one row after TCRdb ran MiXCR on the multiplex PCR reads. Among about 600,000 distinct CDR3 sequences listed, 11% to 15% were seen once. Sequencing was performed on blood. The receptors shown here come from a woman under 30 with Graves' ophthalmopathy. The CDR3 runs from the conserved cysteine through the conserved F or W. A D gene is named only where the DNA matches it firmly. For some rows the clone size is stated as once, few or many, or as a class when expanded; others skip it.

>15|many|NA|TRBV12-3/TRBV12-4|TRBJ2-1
CASSLMAGSYNEQFF
TGTGCCAGCAGTTTAATGGCGGGGTCCTACAATGAGCAGTTCTTC
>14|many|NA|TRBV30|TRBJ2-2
CAWSRPGRTGELFF
TGTGCCTGGAGTCGCCCCGGACGGACCGGGGAGCTGTTTTTT
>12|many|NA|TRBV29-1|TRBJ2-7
CSVESVSYEQYF
TGCAGCGTTGAATCCGTCTCCTACGAGCAGTACTTC
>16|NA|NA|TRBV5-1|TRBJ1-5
CASSLFGREANQPQHF
TGCGCCAGCAGCTTGTTCGGCAGGGAGGCCAATCAGCCCCAGCATTTT
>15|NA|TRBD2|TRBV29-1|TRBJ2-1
CSVPKRASGSNEQFF
TGCAGCGTGCCGAAGCGGGCTAGCGGGAGTAATGAGCAGTTCTTC
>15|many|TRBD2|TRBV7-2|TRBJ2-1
CASSLGEGSHNEQFF
TGTGCCAGCAGCTTGGGGGAGGGGTCCCACAATGAGCAGTTCTTC
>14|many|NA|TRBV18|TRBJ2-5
CASSPPTVQETQYF
TGTGCCAGCTCACCACCGACAGTACAAGAGACCCAGTACTTC
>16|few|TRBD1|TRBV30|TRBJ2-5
CAWRTRDRGPGETQYF
TGTGCCTGGCGGACCCGGGACAGGGGCCCCGGGGAGACCCAGTACTTC
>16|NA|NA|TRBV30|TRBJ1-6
CAWSDADSILNSPLHF
TGTGCCTGGAGTGACGCGGACAGCATCCTGAATTCACCCCTCCACTTT
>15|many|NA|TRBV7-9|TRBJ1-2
CASSQDAGSYYGYTF
TGTGCCAGCAGTCAGGACGCCGGATCCTACTATGGCTACACCTTC
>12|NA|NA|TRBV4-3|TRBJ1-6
CASSQGGQALHF
TGCGCCAGCAGCCAAGGAGGCCAGGCCCTCCACTTT
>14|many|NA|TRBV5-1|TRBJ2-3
CASTTQVSTDTQYF
TGCGCCAGCACGACACAGGTCAGCACAGATACGCAGTATTTT
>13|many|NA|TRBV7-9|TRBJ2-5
CASRGADKETQYF
TGTGCCAGCAGAGGGGCGGACAAAGAGACCCAGTACTTC
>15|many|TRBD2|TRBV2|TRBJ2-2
CASRLTSGRSGELFF
TGTGCCAGCAGGCTGACTAGCGGGAGGTCCGGGGAGCTGTTTTTT
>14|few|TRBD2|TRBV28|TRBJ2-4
CASEEGSGRDIQYF
TGTGCCAGCGAAGAGGGTAGCGGGAGAGACATTCAGTACTTC
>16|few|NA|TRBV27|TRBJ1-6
CASSLSTYGYNSPLHF
TGTGCCAGCAGTTTAAGTACCTACGGCTATAATTCACCCCTCCACTTT
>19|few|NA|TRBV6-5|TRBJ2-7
CASTFFSVGPKLFPYEQYF
TGTGCCAGCACTTTCTTCTCAGTCGGGCCCAAATTGTTTCCATACGAGCAGTACTTC
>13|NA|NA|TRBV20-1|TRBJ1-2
CSAAGTENYGYTF
TGCAGTGCTGCCGGGACGGAGAACTATGGCTACACCTTC
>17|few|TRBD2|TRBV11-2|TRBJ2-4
CASSRWSGDVAKNIQYF
TGTGCCAGCAGCCGATGGAGCGGGGACGTAGCCAAAAACATTCAGTACTTC
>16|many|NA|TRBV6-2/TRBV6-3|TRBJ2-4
CASSYSAGLVKNIQYF
TGTGCCAGCAGTTATTCGGCGGGATTGGTCAAAAACATTCAGTACTTC
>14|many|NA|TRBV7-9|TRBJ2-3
CASSPRSYTDTQYF
TGTGCCAGCAGCCCCCGGTCCTACACAGATACGCAGTATTTT
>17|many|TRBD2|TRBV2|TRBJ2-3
CAASMETSGSGADTQYF
TGTGCCGCCAGCATGGAGACTAGCGGGAGCGGGGCAGATACGCAGTATTTT
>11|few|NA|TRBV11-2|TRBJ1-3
CASSMIDTIYF
TGTGCCAGCTCAATGATCGACACCATATATTTT
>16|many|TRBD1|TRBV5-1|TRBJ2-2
CASSNPLRDRDRELFF
TGCGCCAGCAGCAATCCACTCCGGGACAGGGATCGGGAGCTGTTTTTT
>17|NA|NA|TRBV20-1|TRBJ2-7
CSARDEEGVGGYYEQYF
TGCAGTGCTAGAGATGAGGAGGGCGTAGGGGGATACTACGAGCAGTACTTC
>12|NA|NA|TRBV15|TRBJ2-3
CATSGTTDTQYF
TGTGCCACCAGCGGAACAACAGATACGCAGTATTTT
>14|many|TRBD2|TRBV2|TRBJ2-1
CASRPGTSNNEQFF
TGTGCCAGCAGGCCCGGGACTAGCAACAATGAGCAGTTCTTC
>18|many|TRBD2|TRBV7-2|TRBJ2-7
CASSLARTSGTSSYEQYF
TGTGCCAGCAGCTTAGCGCGGACTAGCGGGACGAGCTCCTACGAGCAGTACTTC
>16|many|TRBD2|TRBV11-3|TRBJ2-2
CASSYRTSGNTGELFF
TGTGCCAGCAGCTATCGGACTAGCGGGAACACCGGGGAGCTGTTTTTT
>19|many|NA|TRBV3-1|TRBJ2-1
CASSQDLVEGPSQEDEQFF
TGTGCCAGCAGCCAAGATTTAGTCGAGGGTCCATCACAGGAGGATGAGCAGTTCTTC
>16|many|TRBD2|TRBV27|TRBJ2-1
CASNRGGRSSYNEQFF
TGTGCCAGCAACCGGGGGGGGAGAAGCTCCTACAATGAGCAGTTCTTC
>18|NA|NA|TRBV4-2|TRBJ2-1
CASSQDLGHGYGYNEQFF
TGTGCCAGCAGCCAAGATTTAGGACACGGGTACGGGTACAATGAGCAGTTCTTC
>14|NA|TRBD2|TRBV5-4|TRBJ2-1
CASSRGGVYNEQFF
TGTGCCAGCAGCCGCGGGGGGGTTTACAATGAGCAGTTCTTC
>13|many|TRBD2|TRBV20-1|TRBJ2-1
CSAGREVYNEQFF
TGCAGTGCGGGGCGGGAGGTATACAATGAGCAGTTCTTC
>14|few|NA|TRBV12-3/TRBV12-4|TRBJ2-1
CASVGGTVVNEQFF
TGTGCCAGCGTCGGCGGGACGGTCGTGAATGAGCAGTTCTTC
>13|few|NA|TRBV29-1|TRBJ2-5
CSVEANSPPTQYF
TGCAGCGTTGAAGCTAACAGCCCCCCGACCCAGTACTTC
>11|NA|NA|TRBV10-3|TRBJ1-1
CAPGQGGEAFF
TGTGCCCCAGGACAAGGCGGTGAAGCTTTCTTT